This T cell receptor (beta chain) was identified in a study of cytomegalovirus exposure and HLA in healthy donors. The study's findings and limits: The study flagged roughly 160 TCR beta chains as cytomegalovirus-associated.

Regarding this clone: As yet, its antigen is unknown.

Germline CDR1 LNHDA, CDR2 SQIVND (reference sequence). The CDR3 runs to 13 residues. Trimming removed 3 bases from V and 1 base from J, with 7 bases in between. Repertoires were generated with immunoSEQ multiplex PCR, while TCRdb's copy carries only in-frame clones and drops some. The repertoire consists of roughly 150,000 clones, with approximately 86% occurring once and the leading ten covering approximately 2.3%. A 120-subject validation cohort, separate from the 666-subject first cohort, supplied the donors. The V call is TRBV19, the J call TRBJ2-7, with a weak D call TRBD2 (6 bases). The sequence came from a man aged 25-45 years in good health and CMV-seropositive. Sequencing was carried out using PBMCs. CDR3 DNA: TGTGCCAGTAGTATGGCGGGATCCTACGAGCAGTACTTC. This sequence encodes CASSMAGSYEQYF.